Following are 16 T cell receptor beta chains from one sample sequenced in a study of blood T cell repertoires in COVID-19. Produced via immunoSEQ multiplex PCR; TCRdb's table is partial and in-frame only. Here the sample spans 330,000 or so clones, 92% being singletons. Sequencing was performed on PBMCs or T cells enriched from blood (not recorded which). The receptors shown here come from a woman in her thirties who had recovered from COVID-19.

The V gene is TRBV14, the J gene TRBJ1-6; 9 bases are shared with TRBD1. This CDR3 region has 14 residues. With 6 bases clipped from V and 8 bases from J, the junction kept 5 bases outside the gene matches. The germline V gene encodes CDR1 SGHDN and CDR2 FVKESK. Here the CDR3 DNA reads TGTGCCAGCAGAAACAGGGGGCTTTATTCACCCCTCCACTTT. Amino acids: CASRNRGLYSPLHF.

Remarks on this clone: In the same sample, other DNA sequences code for this CDR3. The rearrangement uses TRBV7-3 and TRBJ2-3, with no clear D. Looked up from germline, CDR1 is SGHTA and CDR2 is FQGTGA. V lost 3 bases and J lost 1, with 5 bases in between. The CDR3 sequence is 13 residues long. CDR3 sequence: CASSFGGTDTQYF. The CDR3 DNA is TGTGCCAGCAGCTTCGGAGGCACAGATACGCAGTATTTT.

This chain uses TRBV5-1 with TRBJ2-6; D is possibly TRBD1 (6 bases). The V and J ends lost 0 bases and 4 bases respectively, with 14 bases between them. The CDR3 has 17 amino acids. Germline assignment: CDR1 SGHRS and CDR2 YFSETQ. The CDR3 bases are TGCGCCAGCAGCTTGGAGCAGGGGAACGCCGGGGCCAACGTCCTGACTTTC. Translation gives CASSLEQGNAGANVLTF.

This chain connects TRBV28 to TRBJ2-5; maybe TRBD1 (6 bases). V was cut by 5 bases and J by 2 bases, with 18 bases left in between. The CDR3 length is 16 residues. Germline lookup yields CDR1 MDHEN and CDR2 SYDVKM. The CDR3 nucleotides are TGTGCCAGCAGTCCAACAGGACAGAGGAGGCAAGAGACCCAGTACTTC. Its translation: CASSPTGQRRQETQYF.

Remarks on this clone: An end of the junction differs from the germline gene, which may be a read error. This sequence joins TRBV11-2 and TRBJ2-7; 11 bases line up with TRBD2. Germline values: CDR1 SGHAT, CDR2 FQNNGV. This CDR3 is built from 15 residues. This chain's CDR3 is CASSFGSVGTSGPHF. CDR3 DNA sequence: TGTGCCAGCAGCTTTGGGTCTGTTGGGACTAGCGGACCACACTTC.

The V gene is TRBV15, the J gene TRBJ1-6; D may be TRBD1 (5 bases). V was cut by 5 bases and J by 9 bases, with 11 bases left in between. The V gene's germline CDR1 is LNHNV and CDR2 YYDKDF (reference sequence). This CDR3 is 13 amino acids long. CDR3 nucleotides: TGTGCCACCAGCGCCAGGGATGGTTCACCCCTCCACTTT. It yields the protein CATSARDGSPLHF.

The chain links TRBV7-2 to TRBJ1-6, with 7 bases identical to TRBD1. V gave up 5 bases and J gave up 6 bases; unmatched junction bases: 7. Germline V gene lookup returns CDR1 SGHTA and CDR2 FQGNSA. The CDR3 is 15 amino acids. The CDR3 DNA follows: TGTGCCAGCAGCATCCGGGGACAGTCTAATTCACCCCTCCACTTT. Its translation is CASSIRGQSNSPLHF.

The chain is built from TRBV6-2 or TRBV6-3 and TRBJ1-2, with D unresolved. The germline V gene has CDR1 MNHEY and CDR2 SVGEGT. Trimming pared 6 bases from V and 4 bases from J, leaving 12 bases between. The CDR3 is made up of 13 amino acids. The CDR3 here is CASSLQNLYGYTF. CDR3 bases: TGTGCCAGCAGCCTCCAGAACCTCTATGGCTACACCTTC.

This clone has a single count. The genes are TRBV6-5 and TRBJ2-2, with D perhaps TRBD1 (6 bases). Germline CDR1 MNHEY, CDR2 SVGAGI. V gave up 6 bases and J gave up 4 bases, with 15 bases separating them. The CDR3 runs 15 residues. The CDR3 is CASSPTGFRTGELFF. The DNA for the CDR3 is TGTGCCAGCAGCCCCACAGGGTTCCGCACCGGGGAGCTGTTTTTT.

The chain carries TRBV7-9 and TRBJ2-1; weak D call: TRBD2 (6 bases). Trimming cost V 5 bases and J 7 bases, with 15 bases left between them. The CDR3 loop spans 14 amino acids. Germline loops: CDR1 SEHNR, CDR2 FQNEAQ (reference sequence). Here the CDR3 reads CASSTDYLLNEQFF. The DNA of the CDR3 is TGTGCCAGCAGCACGGACTACCTACTGAATGAGCAGTTCTTC.

The chain has TRBV21-1 and TRBJ2-1; the listed D gene, TRBD2, was not tested against the DNA. TRBV21-1 is labeled a pseudogene. The CDR3 loop spans 14 amino acids. DNA of the CDR3: TGTGCCAGCAGCAAAGAAAGTTACTCTAATGAGCAGTTCTTC. Translating gives CASSKESYSNEQFF.

The chain recombines TRBV3-1 (or the pseudogene TRBV3-2) with TRBJ2-2, with D possibly being TRBD2 (6 bases). The CDR3 length is 13 residues. Trimming removed 2 bases from V and 8 bases from J, with 9 bases in between. Germline CDR1 and CDR2: LGHDT and YNNKEL (reference sequence). CDR3 in amino acids: CASSQPGAGELFF. The CDR3 DNA reads TGTGCCAGCAGCCAACCGGGAGCGGGGGAGCTGTTTTTT.

This clone appeared a single time. An end of the junction differs from the germline gene, which may be a read error. The rearrangement joins TRBV7-7 to TRBJ2-5, with TRBD2 matching over 15 bases. CDR3 length: 17 residues. Germline V gives CDR1 SSHAT, CDR2 FNYEAQ (reference sequence). The CDR3 is CASSPGLAGGGGETQYF. The CDR3 DNA is TGTGCTAGCAGCCCGGGACTAGCGGGAGGCGGGGGGGAGACCCAGTACTTC.

The V call is TRBV19, the J call TRBJ1-5; 7 bases fit TRBD1. The CDR3 runs 16 residues. Germline values: CDR1 LNHDA, CDR2 SQIVND (reference sequence). Trimming cost V 3 bases and J 4 bases; bases outside gene matches: 9. CDR3 loop: CASSIWRSTGNQPQHF. CDR3 bases: TGTGCCAGTAGTATCTGGCGTTCGACAGGGAATCAGCCCCAGCATTTT.

The genes are TRBV5-1 and TRBJ2-5; tentatively, D is TRBD1 (6 bases). The germline V gene encodes CDR1 SGHRS and CDR2 YFSETQ. V was shortened by 0 bases and J by 3 bases, with 27 bases between the two germline ends. The CDR3 is 20 residues long. The CDR3 nucleotides are TGCGCCAGCAGCTTGGCTTTCAATTGGGATAGCAGGGGTCTCAAAGAGACCCAGTACTTC. Protein product: CASSLAFNWDSRGLKETQYF.

This clone was seen a single time. This CDR3 reads CASRTPGGDEQYF. CDR3 sequence (DNA): TGTGCCAGCAGGACCCCAGGGGGCGACGAGCAGTACTTC. The genes are TRBV6-5 and TRBJ2-7; TRBD1 agrees at 8 bases. There are 13 residues in the CDR3. After removal of 6 bases from V and 5 bases from J, the junction contained 6 bases not matched to a gene. CDR1 and CDR2 from the germline V gene are MNHEY and SVGAGI.